What follows describes a single T cell receptor beta chain. At the DNA level, this CDR3 is encoded by other sequences in the same sample as well. There are 13 residues in the CDR3. Trimming shortened V by 2 bases and J by 4 bases, and 6 bases separated the two germline ends. CDR1 is KGHSH, CDR2 LQKENI, per germline. The sample belongs to a study of blood T cell repertoires in COVID-19. Whole-study context: From the United States, Italy and Spain came samples of acute and convalescent COVID-19. Sources were T cells, B-cell-depleted T cells, or PBMCs; the material itself was cDNA or gDNA.

In the study's own analysis: Amplification of reference gene primers provided the estimated nucleated cell counts. Clones were read by immunoSEQ multiplex PCR, and TCRdb kept only the in-frame ones, dropping some. The V and J calls and clone size are taken from that table; D and trimming were inferred from the DNA. The data hold hundreds of thousands of clones, with 85% observed a single time. Sequencing input: peripheral blood. The J gene is TRBJ1-5, the V gene TRBV18, with D perhaps TRBD1 (5 bases). The receptor was isolated from a woman between 50 and 59 years old with active or convalescent COVID-19. This CDR3 is CASSPDRNQPQHF. Here the CDR3 DNA reads TGTGCCAGCTCACCAGACAGAAATCAGCCCCAGCATTTT.